This T cell receptor beta chain was captured by sequencing in a study of T cell repertoires in cytomegalovirus infection. The overall study: It can be stated that public TCR beta signatures indicated CMV infection as well as a matching HLA type. Study outcomes and limitations: HLA-C-restricted CMV-specific TCR beta clonotypes were dominant in the ex vivo response. The cumulative frequency of public TCR beta families distinguished individuals who carried CMV together with the relevant HLA.

The CDR3 loop spans 16 amino acids. CDR1 is SGHRS and CDR2 is YFSETQ in the germline V gene. Points on this clonotype: Its antigen remains unidentified. One end of the junction is discordant with germline, which a read error may explain.

MiXCR, applied by TCRdb to the reads, yields one record per CDR3 protein. This repertoire shows roughly 600,000 distinct CDR3 sequences, 24% found once; its top ten account for 7% to 9%. The source of this sequence is a human donor in good health (CMV status not recorded). Some clones in this sample may be carry-over from other donors' samples. The V gene is TRBV5-1, the J gene TRBJ2-6; either TRBD1 or TRBD2 may supply D (5 bases each). Sequenced sample: CD8+ T cells from PBMCs. The CDR3 bases are TGCGCCAGCAGCTTGGACGGGATCTCTGGGGCCAACATCCTGACTTTC. As protein: CASSLDGISGANILTF.